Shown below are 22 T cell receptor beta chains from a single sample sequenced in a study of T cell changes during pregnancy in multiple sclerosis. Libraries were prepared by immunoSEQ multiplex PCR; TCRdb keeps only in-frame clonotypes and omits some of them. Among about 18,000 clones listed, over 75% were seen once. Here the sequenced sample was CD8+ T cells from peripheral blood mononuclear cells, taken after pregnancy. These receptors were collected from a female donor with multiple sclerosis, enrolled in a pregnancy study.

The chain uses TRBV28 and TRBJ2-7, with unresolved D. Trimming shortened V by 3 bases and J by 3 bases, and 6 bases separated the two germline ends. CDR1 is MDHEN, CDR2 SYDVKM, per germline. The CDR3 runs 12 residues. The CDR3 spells CASSFSDYEQYF. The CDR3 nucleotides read TGTGCCAGCAGTTTCTCAGACTACGAGCAGTACTTC.

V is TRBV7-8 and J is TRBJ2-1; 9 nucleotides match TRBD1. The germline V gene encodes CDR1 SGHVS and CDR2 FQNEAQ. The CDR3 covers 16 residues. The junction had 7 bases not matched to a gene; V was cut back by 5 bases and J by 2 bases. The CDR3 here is CASSPNDRGAYNEQFF. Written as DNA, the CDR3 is TGTGCCAGCAGCCCCAACGACAGGGGGGCCTACAATGAGCAGTTCTTC.

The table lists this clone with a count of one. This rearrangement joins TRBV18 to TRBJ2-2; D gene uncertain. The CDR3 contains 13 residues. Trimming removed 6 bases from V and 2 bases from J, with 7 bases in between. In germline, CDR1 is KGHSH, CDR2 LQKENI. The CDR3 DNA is TGTGCCAGCTCGACTGTAAACACCGGGGAGCTGTTTTTT. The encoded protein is CASSTVNTGELFF.

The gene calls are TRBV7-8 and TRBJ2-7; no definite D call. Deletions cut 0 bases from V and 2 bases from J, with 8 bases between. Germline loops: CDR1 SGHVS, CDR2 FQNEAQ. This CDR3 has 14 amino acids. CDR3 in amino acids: CASSLAGTTYEQYF. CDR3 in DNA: TGTGCCAGCAGCTTAGCGGGCACCACCTACGAGCAGTACTTC.

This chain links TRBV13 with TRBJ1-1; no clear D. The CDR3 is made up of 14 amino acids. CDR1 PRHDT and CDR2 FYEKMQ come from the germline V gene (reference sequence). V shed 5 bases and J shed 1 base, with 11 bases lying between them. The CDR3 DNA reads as TGTGCCAGCAGCCATACTACGGAGAACACTGAAGCTTTCTTT. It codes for CASSHTTENTEAFF.

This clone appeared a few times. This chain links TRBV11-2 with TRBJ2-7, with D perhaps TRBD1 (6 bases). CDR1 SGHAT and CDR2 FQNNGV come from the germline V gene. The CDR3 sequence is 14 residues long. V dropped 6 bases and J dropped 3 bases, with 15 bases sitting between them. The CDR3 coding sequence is TGTGCCAGCAGGGATCACAGGGTACTCTACGAGCAGTACTTC. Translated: CASRDHRVLYEQYF.

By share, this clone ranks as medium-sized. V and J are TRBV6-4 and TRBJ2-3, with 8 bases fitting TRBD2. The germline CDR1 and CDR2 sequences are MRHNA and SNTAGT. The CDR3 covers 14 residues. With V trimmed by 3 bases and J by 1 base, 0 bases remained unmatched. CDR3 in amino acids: CASSERGGTDTQYF. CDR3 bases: TGTGCCAGCAGTGAGCGGGGGGGCACAGATACGCAGTATTTT.

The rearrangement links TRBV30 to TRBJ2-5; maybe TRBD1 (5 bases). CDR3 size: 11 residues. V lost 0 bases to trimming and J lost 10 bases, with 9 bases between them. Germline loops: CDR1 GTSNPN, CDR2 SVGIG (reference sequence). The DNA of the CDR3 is TGTGCCTGGAGTGTAGGGGTTGACCAGTACTTC. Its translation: CAWSVGVDQYF.

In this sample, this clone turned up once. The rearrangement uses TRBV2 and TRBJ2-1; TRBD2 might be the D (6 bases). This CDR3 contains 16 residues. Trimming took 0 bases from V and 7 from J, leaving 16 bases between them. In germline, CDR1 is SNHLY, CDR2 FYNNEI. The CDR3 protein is CASSEARTGVYNEQFF. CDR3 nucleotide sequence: TGTGCCAGCAGTGAAGCGCGTACGGGGGTCTATAATGAGCAGTTCTTC.

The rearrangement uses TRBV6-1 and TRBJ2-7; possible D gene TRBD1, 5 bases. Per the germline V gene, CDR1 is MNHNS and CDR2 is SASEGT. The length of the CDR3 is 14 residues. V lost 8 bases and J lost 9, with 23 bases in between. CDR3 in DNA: TGTGCCAGCGGACAAGGTGTTTTCTCCGGCGGGCAGTACTTC. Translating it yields CASGQGVFSGGQYF.

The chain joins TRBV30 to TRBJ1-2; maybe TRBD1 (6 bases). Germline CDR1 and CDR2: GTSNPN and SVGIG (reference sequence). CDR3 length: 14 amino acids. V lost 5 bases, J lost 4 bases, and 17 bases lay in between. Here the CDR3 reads CAWEEEQDSYGYTF. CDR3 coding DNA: TGTGCCTGGGAAGAAGAACAGGACAGCTATGGCTACACCTTC.

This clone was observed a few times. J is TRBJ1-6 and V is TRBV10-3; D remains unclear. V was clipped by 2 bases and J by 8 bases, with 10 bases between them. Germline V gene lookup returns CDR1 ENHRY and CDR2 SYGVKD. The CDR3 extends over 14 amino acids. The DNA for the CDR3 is TGTGCCATCAGTGAGGGGCCAAGCTATTCACCCCTCCACTTT. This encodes CAISEGPSYSPLHF.

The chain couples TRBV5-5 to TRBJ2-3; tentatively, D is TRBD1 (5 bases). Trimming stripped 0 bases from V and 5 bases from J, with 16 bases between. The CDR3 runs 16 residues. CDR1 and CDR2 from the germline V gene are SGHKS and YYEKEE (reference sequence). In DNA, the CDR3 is TGTGCCAGCAGCTTGGGGGGCAGGGTGTCTGGAGATACGCAGTATTTT. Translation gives CASSLGGRVSGDTQYF.

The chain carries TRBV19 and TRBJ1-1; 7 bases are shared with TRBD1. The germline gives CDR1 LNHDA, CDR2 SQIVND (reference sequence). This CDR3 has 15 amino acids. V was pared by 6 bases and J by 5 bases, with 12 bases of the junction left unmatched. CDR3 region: CASRPPTGANTEAFF. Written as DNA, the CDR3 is TGTGCCAGTAGGCCCCCAACAGGGGCGAATACTGAAGCTTTCTTT. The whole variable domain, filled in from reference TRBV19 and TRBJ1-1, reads DGGITQSPKYLFRKEGQNVTLSCEQNLNHDAMYWYRQDPGQGLRLIYYSQIVNDFQKGDIAEGYSVSREKKESFPLTVTSAQKNPTAFYLCASRPPTGANTEAFFGQGTRLTVV.

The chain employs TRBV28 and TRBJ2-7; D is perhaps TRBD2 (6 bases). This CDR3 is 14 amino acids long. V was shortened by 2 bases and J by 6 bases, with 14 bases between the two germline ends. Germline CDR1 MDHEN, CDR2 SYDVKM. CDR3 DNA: TGTGCCAGCAGTTTAAGTGGAGGGAGTGGCGAGCAGTACTTC. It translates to CASSLSGGSGEQYF.

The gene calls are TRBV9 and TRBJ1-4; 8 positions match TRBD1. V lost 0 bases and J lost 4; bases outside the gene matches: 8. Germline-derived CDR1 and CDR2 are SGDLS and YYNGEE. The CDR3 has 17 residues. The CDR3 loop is CASSVERETGDNEKLFF. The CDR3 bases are TGTGCCAGCAGCGTAGAGCGAGAGACAGGGGATAATGAAAAACTGTTTTTT.

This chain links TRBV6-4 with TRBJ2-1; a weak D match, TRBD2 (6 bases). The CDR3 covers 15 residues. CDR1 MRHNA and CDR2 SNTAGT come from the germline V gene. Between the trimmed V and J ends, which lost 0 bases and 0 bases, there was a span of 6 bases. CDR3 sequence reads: CASSDSSGSYNEQFF. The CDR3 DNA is TGTGCCAGCAGTGACTCTAGCGGCTCCTACAATGAGCAGTTCTTC.

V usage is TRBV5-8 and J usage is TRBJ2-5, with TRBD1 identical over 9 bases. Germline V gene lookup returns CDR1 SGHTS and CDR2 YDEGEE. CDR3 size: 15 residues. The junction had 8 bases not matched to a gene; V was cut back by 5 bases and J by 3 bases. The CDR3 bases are TGTGCCAGCAGTTGGACAGGGGAGGGGGAAGAGACCCAGTACTTC. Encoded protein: CASSWTGEGEETQYF. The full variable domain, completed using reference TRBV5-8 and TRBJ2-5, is EAGVTQSPTHLIKTRGQQATLRCSPISGHTSVYWYQQALGLGLQFLLWYDEGEERNRGNFPPRFSGRQFPNYSSELNVNALELEDSALYLCASSWTGEGEETQYFGPGTRLLVL.

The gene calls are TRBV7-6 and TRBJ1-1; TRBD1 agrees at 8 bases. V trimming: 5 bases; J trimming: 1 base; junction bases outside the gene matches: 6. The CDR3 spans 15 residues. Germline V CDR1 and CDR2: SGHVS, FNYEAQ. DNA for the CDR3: TGTGCCAGCAGCGGACAGACAGGGGAGAACACTGAAGCTTTCTTT. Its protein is CASSGQTGENTEAFF.

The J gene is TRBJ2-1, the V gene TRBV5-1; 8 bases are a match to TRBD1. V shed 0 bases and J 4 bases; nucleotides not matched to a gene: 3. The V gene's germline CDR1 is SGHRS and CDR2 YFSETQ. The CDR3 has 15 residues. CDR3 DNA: TGCGCCAGCAGCTTGGACCAGGGGGCATACAATGAGCAGTTCTTC. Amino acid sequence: CASSLDQGAYNEQFF.

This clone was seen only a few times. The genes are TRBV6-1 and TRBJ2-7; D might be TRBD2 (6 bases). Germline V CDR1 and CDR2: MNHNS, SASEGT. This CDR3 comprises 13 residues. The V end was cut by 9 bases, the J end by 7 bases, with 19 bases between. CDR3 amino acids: CASHTGDRGEQYF. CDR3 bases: TGTGCCAGTCACACGGGAGACCGGGGGGAGCAGTACTTC.

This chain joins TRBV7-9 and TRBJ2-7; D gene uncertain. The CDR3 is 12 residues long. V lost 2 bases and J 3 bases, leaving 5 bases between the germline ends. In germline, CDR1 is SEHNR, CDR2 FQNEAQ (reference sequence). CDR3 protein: CASSLISYEQYF. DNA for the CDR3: TGTGCCAGCAGCTTAATCAGCTACGAGCAGTACTTC.